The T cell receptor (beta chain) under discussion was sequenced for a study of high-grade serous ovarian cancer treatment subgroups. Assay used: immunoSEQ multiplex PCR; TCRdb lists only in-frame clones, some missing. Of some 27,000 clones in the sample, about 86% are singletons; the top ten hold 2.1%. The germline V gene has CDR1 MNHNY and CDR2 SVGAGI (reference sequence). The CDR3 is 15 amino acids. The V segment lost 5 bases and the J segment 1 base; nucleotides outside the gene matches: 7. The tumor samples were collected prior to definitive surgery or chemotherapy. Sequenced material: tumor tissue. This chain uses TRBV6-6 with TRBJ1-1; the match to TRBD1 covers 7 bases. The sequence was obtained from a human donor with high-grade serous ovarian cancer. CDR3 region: CASSKRQGRNTEAFF. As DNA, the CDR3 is TGTGCCAGCAGTAAGCGACAGGGCAGGAACACTGAAGCTTTCTTT.